The 2 T cell receptor beta chains below all came from one sample that was sequenced in a study of human T cells and chemical hapten exposure. Time point: healthy volunteer bleed at 2 weeks. Extraction yielded total RNA from whole blood (unfractionated). Via MiXCR, TCRdb re-called the RACE reads, giving one row per CDR3 protein. The sample yields about 46,000 distinct CDR3 sequences, about 4.5% seen once. Sequenced: whole blood. Receptors originate from a female donor in good health. Some clones in this sample may be carry-over from other donors' samples.

The sample holds many counts of this clonotype. The chain couples TRBV27 to TRBJ2-1; D uncertain. The germline gives CDR1 MNHEY, CDR2 SMNVEV (reference sequence). The CDR3 runs to 13 residues. Trimming pared 6 bases from V and 5 bases from J, leaving 11 bases between. CDR3 sequence reads: CASRAGAHNEQFF. In DNA form, the CDR3 reads TGTGCCAGCAGGGCAGGTGCCCACAATGAGCAGTTCTTC.

Concerning this clonotype itself: At one end the junction does not follow the germline gene, possibly because of a read error. The V gene is TRBV6-6, the J gene TRBJ1-1, with D unclear. Germline V gene data show CDR1 as MNHNY and CDR2 as SVGAGI (reference sequence). The CDR3 loop spans 12 amino acids. The CDR3 region has the DNA TGTGCCGGCAGTTATTTAGGCACTGAAGCTTTCTTT. Its protein is CAGSYLGTEAFF.